Each of the 9 T cell receptor beta chains below was sequenced from the same sample in a study of regulatory T cells in long-lasting Graves disease. CDR3 regions were amplified by Arm-PCR using iRepertoire HTBI primers to build TCR beta libraries. From the multiplex PCR reads, TCRdb called clonotypes with MiXCR, one entry per CDR3 protein. This sample has about 660,000 distinct CDR3 sequences, with 30% found just once. Documented time point: persistent/refractory GD, antithyroid drugs over 5 years with positive TRAb. The TCR library was prepared using RNA isolated from PBMCs. The sample consisted of peripheral blood mononuclear cells (PBMCs), taken when the disease was refractory, from a patient treated with antithyroid drugs. All receptors derive from a female donor with Graves disease.

V and J are TRBV6-5 and TRBJ2-4, with D perhaps matching TRBD1 (5 bases). Trimming cost V 2 bases and J 2 bases, with 13 bases left between them. The V gene's germline CDR1 is MNHEY and CDR2 SVGAGI. The CDR3 extends over 16 amino acids. The CDR3 DNA follows: TGTGCCAGCAGTTACGGGTTGACAGTCCCCAAAAACATTCAGTACTTC. Protein sequence: CASSYGLTVPKNIQYF.

This clonotype showed up just a few times. This sequence joins TRBV11-1 and TRBJ2-2; D gene uncertain. CDR1 is SGHAT, CDR2 FQDESV, per germline (reference sequence). V was shortened by 2 bases and J by 6 bases, with 4 bases between the two germline ends. The CDR3 is 12 residues long. The DNA of the CDR3 is TGTGCCAGCAGCTTAACCGCCGGGGAGCTGTTTTTT. It codes for CASSLTAGELFF.

In its sample, this clonotype was seen a few times. The rearrangement links TRBV12-3 or TRBV12-4 to TRBJ1-5; D may be TRBD1 (5 bases). V gave up 5 bases and J gave up 0 bases, with 11 bases separating them. The CDR3 extends over 15 amino acids. CDR3 amino acids: CASSQTVYSNQPQHF. The CDR3 nucleotides are TGTGCCAGCAGTCAGACAGTCTATAGCAATCAGCCCCAGCATTTT.

This clonotype showed up just a few times. This chain joins TRBV15 and TRBJ2-3, with TRBD2 identical over 9 bases. Germline V CDR1 and CDR2: LNHNV, YYDKDF (reference sequence). After removal of 3 bases from V and 0 bases from J, the junction contained 4 bases not matched to a gene. The CDR3 length is 16 residues. The CDR3 region has the DNA TGTGCCACCAGCAGGCTAGCGGGGTCTAGCACAGATACGCAGTATTTT. Its protein is CATSRLAGSSTDTQYF. Looking up the rest from reference TRBV15 and TRBJ2-3 gives the full variable domain: DAMVIQNPRYQVTQFGKPVTLSCSQTLNHNVMYWYQQKSSQAPKLLFHYYDKDFNNEADTPDNFQSRRPNTSFCFLDIRSPGLGDTAMYLCATSRLAGSSTDTQYFGPGTRLTVL.

This clonotype was seen ten or more times. The chain couples TRBV7-9 to TRBJ1-2; D possibly corresponds to TRBD1 (5 bases). The CDR3 runs to 12 residues. Trimming took 6 bases from V and 7 from J, leaving 12 bases between them. In germline, CDR1 is SEHNR, CDR2 FQNEAQ (reference sequence). The CDR3 DNA is TGTGCCAGCAGTCTCCAGGGTTCTGGCTACACCTTC. Protein sequence: CASSLQGSGYTF.

This CDR3 reads CASSSPRGAYDSNQPQHF. The CDR3 region has the DNA TGTGCCAGCAGTTCCCCTCGGGGCGCTTACGATAGCAATCAGCCCCAGCATTTT. The rearrangement joins TRBV12-3 or TRBV12-4 to TRBJ1-5, with D possibly being TRBD1 (5 bases). This CDR3 is 18 amino acids long. V lost 4 bases and J lost 0, with 19 bases in between.

The chain combines TRBV6-8 with TRBJ1-2; 8 nucleotides match TRBD1. There are 13 residues in the CDR3. Germline CDR1 is MNHGY and CDR2 is SAAAGT. With 0 bases clipped from V and 8 bases from J, the junction kept 2 bases outside the gene matches. CDR3: CASSYSQGAGYTF. CDR3 sequence (DNA): TGTGCCAGCAGTTACTCGCAGGGGGCAGGCTACACCTTC.

This clonotype occurred a few times. The rearrangement links TRBV25-1 to TRBJ1-1; possibly TRBD1 for D (5 bases). The CDR3 runs to 16 residues. Per the germline V gene, CDR1 is MGHDK and CDR2 is SYGVNS. V was clipped by 2 bases and J by 6 bases, with 19 bases between them. CDR3 sequence reads: CASSEGSGVGVAEAFF. As DNA, the CDR3 is TGTGCCAGCAGTGAAGGGAGCGGGGTGGGGGTGGCTGAAGCTTTCTTT.

The chain links TRBV12-3 or TRBV12-4 to TRBJ1-2; D possibly corresponds to TRBD1 (6 bases). V was clipped by 0 bases and J by 3 bases, with 14 bases between them. There are 16 residues in the CDR3. The DNA for the CDR3 is TGTGCCAGCAGTTTAGCGGGGGCCCCTTCCTACTATGGCTACACCTTC. As protein: CASSLAGAPSYYGYTF.